Listed below are T cell receptor beta chains from one sample, sequenced in a study of T cells after yellow fever vaccination. MiXCR was run by TCRdb on the 5' RACE reads, yielding one entry per CDR3 protein. The table has about 340,000 distinct CDR3 sequences, approximately 4.2% seen once. This specimen was PBMCs, taken 5 days after the yellow fever booster vaccination. The receptors shown here come from a man aged 18 to 29 who received the YFV17D yellow fever vaccine. Each CDR3 is given with its conserved first and last residue. D genes are given only for firm matches. Part of the rows lack a size; the others show once, few, many or a class for expanded clones.

J	size	V	D	DNA	CDR3
TRBJ2-5	NA	TRBV4-2	NA	TGTGCCAGCAGCCCGCGGTCGGTGGGGGCGGGCGACCAGTACTTC	CASSPRSVGAGDQYF
TRBJ1-1	many	TRBV5-1	TRBD1	TGCGCCAGCAGCTACTTGACAGGGATGAACACTGAAGCTTTCTTT	CASSYLTGMNTEAFF
TRBJ2-5	few	TRBV2	TRBD2	TGTGCCAGCAGTGGAGCGGAGGCGGGGGAAGAGACCCAGTACTTC	CASSGAEAGEETQYF
TRBJ2-3	many	TRBV9	NA	TGTGCCAGCAGCGTTGGGTTCACAGATACGCAGTATTTT	CASSVGFTDTQYF
TRBJ2-7	few	TRBV5-1	TRBD1	TGCGCCAGCAGCCGGGACAGGGTTTTATACGAGCAGTACTTC	CASSRDRVLYEQYF
TRBJ2-5	NA	TRBV12-3/TRBV12-4	TRBD1	TGTGCCAGCAATAGAGGACAGGGGATGTGGGAGACCCAGTACTTC	CASNRGQGMWETQYF
TRBJ2-3	many	TRBV7-9	NA	TGTGCCAGCTTCCGGGGGACAGATACGCAGTATTTT	CASFRGTDTQYF
TRBJ2-4	NA	TRBV6-5	NA	TGTGCCAGCAGTTACGGGGGAGTTCAGTACTTC	CASSYGGVQYF
TRBJ2-1	few	TRBV5-1	NA	TGCGCCAGCAGCTTGAACGGCTATGCGCAGTTCTTC	CASSLNGYAQFF
TRBJ2-5	NA	TRBV5-1	NA	TGCGCCAGCAGCGGGGGACTGCTGAAGGGAGAGACCCAGTACTTC	CASSGGLLKGETQYF
TRBJ1-1	NA	TRBV6-2/TRBV6-3	NA	TGTGCCAGCAGTTATCTCCGAGGGTACACTGAAGCTTTCTTT	CASSYLRGYTEAFF
TRBJ2-3	NA	TRBV5-1	NA	TGCGCCAGCACCGTAGCGGCTAGCACAGATACGCAGTATTTT	CASTVAASTDTQYF
TRBJ2-3	NA	TRBV19	NA	TGTGCCAGTAGTATTCCGGGGCCCCCAGTTACGCAGTATTTT	CASSIPGPPVTQYF
TRBJ1-5	few	TRBV19	NA	TGTGCCAGTAGTCCGACAGCCTATCGTCCCCAGCATTTT	CASSPTAYRPQHF
TRBJ1-5	many	TRBV7-9	TRBD1	TGTGCCAGCAGCTTATCGACAGGGTGGGATCAGCCCCAGCATTTT	CASSLSTGWDQPQHF
TRBJ1-3	NA	TRBV7-6	NA	TGTGCCAGCAGCTCCGGGGTCTCTGGAAACACCATATATTTT	CASSSGVSGNTIYF
TRBJ2-7	many	TRBV5-4	NA	TGTGCCAGCAGCTTGTGGGGGGCGGGTGAGCAGTACTTC	CASSLWGAGEQYF
TRBJ1-2	few	TRBV20-1	TRBD1	TGCAGTGCTGGGGGACAGACCGGGACGGCCCCAGGAGGCTACACCTTC	CSAGGQTGTAPGGYTF
TRBJ2-1	NA	TRBV6-5	NA	TGTGCCAGCAAGGAGGGGCCCTCCTACAATGAGCAGTTCTTC	CASKEGPSYNEQFF
TRBJ2-2	NA	TRBV5-1	NA	TGCGCCAGCAGCTTAGGACCAGGGTTGAGCACCGGGGAGCTGTTTTTT	CASSLGPGLSTGELFF
TRBJ2-2	many	TRBV5-1	NA	TGCGCCAGCCGATTTACAGGAATCACCGGGGAGCTGTTTTTT	CASRFTGITGELFF
TRBJ2-2	NA	TRBV6-5	NA	TGTGCCAGCAGGAACAGGGCCTCGGGCGGGGAGCTGTTTTTT	CASRNRASGGELFF
TRBJ2-1	NA	TRBV3-1	NA	TGTGCCAGCAGCCCATCTTTACAAGACAATGAGCAGTTCTTC	CASSPSLQDNEQFF
TRBJ2-7	NA	TRBV7-6	TRBD2	TGTGCCAGCAGCTTAGGAACTCCCGGGGGGTCCTACGAGCAGTACTTC	CASSLGTPGGSYEQYF
TRBJ1-1	few	TRBV7-6	TRBD1	TGTGCCAGCAGCTCCACTGGGACAGGGGGCGAAGCTTTCTTT	CASSSTGTGGEAFF
TRBJ2-5	many	TRBV10-3	NA	TGTGCCATCAGCGACACGGTTAGGGGTGGACAAGAGACCCAGTACTTC	CAISDTVRGGQETQYF
TRBJ2-1	few	TRBV2	TRBD1	TGTGCCACCGCTCGGGACAGGGGTTACAATGAGCAGTTCTTC	CATARDRGYNEQFF
TRBJ1-5	few	TRBV6-6	NA	TGTGCCAGCGGACCCTCGGATAGCAATCAGCCCCAGCATTTT	CASGPSDSNQPQHF
TRBJ2-7	many	TRBV3-1	TRBD1	TGTGCCAGCAGAGGGTCAGGGACAGGGGCCTACGAGCAGTACTTC	CASRGSGTGAYEQYF
TRBJ2-5	NA	TRBV6-5	TRBD2	TGTGCCAGCAGTTTTAGCGGGGGGGAGGAATTC	CASSFSGGEEF
TRBJ2-5	NA	TRBV11-2	NA	TGTGCCAGCAGCCCAGGTCTAGGGGCCCAGTACTTC	CASSPGLGAQYF